This record covers a single T cell receptor (beta chain). Authors' analysis steps: Amplified reference gene primers provided the basis for estimating nucleated cell counts. Profiled with immunoSEQ multiplex PCR; TCRdb holds only in-frame clones, not every one. V and J calls plus clone size are reproduced from that table; the DNA served to infer D and trimming. The repertoire holds 100,000 to 150,000 clones, with 85% to 90% as singletons. This entry is derived from a study of blood T cell repertoires in COVID-19. About the study: Sites across the United States, Italy and Spain contributed samples from acute and convalescent COVID-19. The analysed material was cDNA or gDNA that came from T cells, B-cell-depleted T cells, or PBMCs.

Germline V lookup: CDR1 MDHEN, CDR2 SYDVKM. This CDR3 comprises 14 residues. V was pared by 6 bases and J by 0 bases, with 11 bases between. The J gene is TRBJ2-5, the V gene TRBV28; possible D gene TRBD1, 6 bases. The sequencing sample was made of peripheral blood. The receptor's source is a man in his 70s with active or convalescent COVID-19. The DNA of the CDR3 is TGTGCCAGCAGCGGACAGCCGTACCAAGAGACCCAGTACTTC. It yields the protein CASSGQPYQETQYF.